A single sample gave rise to the 9 T cell receptor beta chains below, sequenced in a study of long-term antiretroviral therapy in people with HIV. Survey-level resolution applied to immunoSEQ assay v3.0. Measured with immunoSEQ multiplex PCR; TCRdb has only the in-frame clones, and not every one. The data hold 10,000 to 15,000 clones, with 70% to 80% observed a single time. The starting material was unsorted PBMCs, obtained 0.5 years before starting antiretroviral therapy. These receptors were obtained from a woman in her thirties or forties with HIV.

V is TRBV2 and J is TRBJ2-3, with D unclear. CDR1 and CDR2 from the germline V gene are SNHLY and FYNNEI. Between the trimmed V and J ends, which lost 4 bases and 1 base, there was a span of 9 bases. The CDR3 length is 14 residues. The CDR3 region is CASSGGFGTDTQYF. CDR3 DNA: TGTGCCAGCAGTGGGGGATTCGGCACAGATACGCAGTATTTT. Using reference TRBV2 and TRBJ2-3 for the parts outside the CDR3, the full variable domain is EPEVTQTPSHQVTQMGQEVILRCVPISNHLYFYWYRQILGQKVEFLVSFYNNEISEKSEIFDDQFSVERPDGSNFTLKIRSTKLEDSAMYFCASSGGFGTDTQYFGPGTRLTVL.

The genes are TRBV11-2 and TRBJ1-2; 10 nucleotides agree with TRBD1. Germline CDR1 SGHAT, CDR2 FQNNGV. The CDR3 totals 17 residues. V shed 5 bases, J shed 4 bases, and the junction held 13 bases outside the gene matches. As DNA, the CDR3 is TGTGCCAGCAGCGCCGGGACAGGGGTCCCTAGGGCCTATGGCTACACCTTC. Protein: CASSAGTGVPRAYGYTF.

This chain's CDR3 is CASYFSVQVNQPQHF. The CDR3 DNA is TGTGCCAGCTATTTTTCGGTCCAGGTAAATCAGCCCCAGCATTTT. This rearrangement joins TRBV2 to TRBJ1-5; no reliable D call. The CDR3 totals 15 residues. Between the trimmed V and J ends, which lost 8 bases and 4 bases, there was a span of 18 bases. The germline V gene has CDR1 SNHLY and CDR2 FYNNEI.

This clone was counted a few times. The rearrangement joins TRBV6-1 to TRBJ2-7, with D perhaps being TRBD1 or TRBD2 (6 bases each). The CDR3 consists of 15 residues. Trimming removed 8 bases at V and 3 bases at J, with 20 bases between. Germline assignment: CDR1 MNHNS and CDR2 SASEGT. CDR3 loop: CASGVFGGGYYEQYF. The CDR3 DNA reads TGTGCCAGCGGGGTATTCGGGGGCGGCTACTACGAGCAGTACTTC.

The rearrangement joins TRBV29-1 to TRBJ1-5, with D possibly being TRBD1 (5 bases). The CDR3 totals 14 residues. Trimming left V 5 bases short and J 0 bases short, with 11 bases between. Germline lookup yields CDR1 SQVTM and CDR2 ANQGSEA. CDR3 nucleotide sequence: TGCAGCGTTACCGACAGTTATAGCAATCAGCCCCAGCATTTT. This encodes CSVTDSYSNQPQHF.

The chain is built from TRBV6-5 and TRBJ2-7, with TRBD1 matching over 8 bases. CDR1 MNHEY and CDR2 SVGAGI come from the germline V gene. The CDR3 loop spans 13 amino acids. The V and J ends lost 2 bases and 4 bases, in that order; junction bases with no gene match: 1. This CDR3 is CASSYRTGYEQYF. CDR3 sequence (DNA): TGTGCCAGCAGTTACCGGACAGGGTACGAGCAGTACTTC.

The chain employs TRBV7-2 and TRBJ2-3; maybe TRBD2 (6 bases). Per germline, CDR1 SGHTA and CDR2 FQGNSA. The V gene lost 5 bases and the J gene lost 6 bases, with 9 bases spanning the gap. The CDR3 spans 12 residues. This chain's CDR3 is CASSPRGDTQYF. As DNA, the CDR3 is TGTGCCAGCAGCCCCCGGGGGGATACGCAGTATTTT. Drawing the rest from reference TRBV7-2 and TRBJ2-3, the complete variable domain is GAGVSQSPSNKVTEKGKDVELRCDPISGHTALYWYRQSLGQGLEFLIYFQGNSAPDKSGLPSDRFSAERTGGSVSTLTIQRTQQEDSAVYLCASSPRGDTQYFGPGTRLTVL.

J is TRBJ1-5 and V is TRBV6-1; D perhaps matches TRBD1 (5 bases). The CDR3 spans 17 residues. V shed 1 base and J shed 0 bases, with 13 bases lying between them. Germline V CDR1 and CDR2: MNHNS, SASEGT. This chain's CDR3 is CASSEVGGPVSNQPQHF. The CDR3 region has the DNA TGTGCCAGCAGTGAAGTTGGGGGACCCGTTAGCAATCAGCCCCAGCATTTT.

Only a few counts were recorded for this clone. This chain joins TRBV7-9 and TRBJ1-1; D is unclear. V was shortened by 6 bases and J by 4 bases, with 12 bases between the two germline ends. The CDR3 consists of 13 residues. Germline loops: CDR1 SEHNR, CDR2 FQNEAQ (reference sequence). This CDR3 reads CASRGGPGTEAFF. The CDR3 DNA sequence: TGTGCCAGCAGGGGAGGGCCCGGCACTGAAGCTTTCTTT.